Listed here is a single T cell receptor beta chain. Its cognate antigen is unknown. The record originates from a study of regulatory T cells in long-lasting Graves disease. General study findings and limits: Lower TCR diversity characterized persistent Graves' patients relative to newly diagnosed patients.

The sample's time point: newly diagnosed GD, antithyroid drugs for less than 3 months. There was RNA extracted from PBMCs, and the TCR library was made from it. Construction of the TCR beta libraries employed iRepertoire HTBI primers in conjunction with Arm-PCR of CDR3 regions. In the source study's methods: Analysis of the samples identified roughly 62 TRBV and roughly 15 TRBJ segments. Using its own MiXCR run on the multiplex PCR reads, TCRdb lists one record per CDR3 protein. The V and J calls reflect TCRdb's pipeline rather than the authors' work. The sample has about 610,000 distinct CDR3 sequences, around 15% seen once. CDR1 and CDR2 from the germline V gene are SGHVS and FQNEAQ. The CDR3 has 16 amino acids. The V end was cut by 5 bases, the J end by 0 bases, with 16 bases between. This sample also appeared in a second study, on T cells in Graves' hyperthyroidism and ophthalmopathy. Turning to that study: Newly diagnosed patients aged 18 to 65 had hyperthyroidism of under 2 months' duration.

This chain joins TRBV7-8 and TRBJ2-5; D may correspond to TRBD1 or TRBD2 (6 bases each). Sequencing used peripheral blood mononuclear cells (PBMCs), obtained at new diagnosis, from a patient treated with antithyroid drugs. The clonotype originates from a man aged 18 to 30 with Graves disease. CDR3 amino acids: CASSRRGLVNQETQYF. The CDR3 region has the DNA TGTGCCAGCAGCCGACGGGGGCTGGTAAACCAAGAGACCCAGTACTTC.